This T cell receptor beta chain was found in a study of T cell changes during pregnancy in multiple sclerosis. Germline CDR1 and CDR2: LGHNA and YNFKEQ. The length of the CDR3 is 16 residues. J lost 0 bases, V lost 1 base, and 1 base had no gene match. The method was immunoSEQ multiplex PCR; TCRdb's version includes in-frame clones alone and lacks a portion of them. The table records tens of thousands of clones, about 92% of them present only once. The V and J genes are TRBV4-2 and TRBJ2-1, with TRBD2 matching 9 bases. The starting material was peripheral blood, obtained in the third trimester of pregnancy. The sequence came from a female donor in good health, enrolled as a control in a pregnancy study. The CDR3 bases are TGTGCCAGCAGCCAAGTACTAGCGGGCTCCTACAATGAGCAGTTCTTC. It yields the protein CASSQVLAGSYNEQFF.